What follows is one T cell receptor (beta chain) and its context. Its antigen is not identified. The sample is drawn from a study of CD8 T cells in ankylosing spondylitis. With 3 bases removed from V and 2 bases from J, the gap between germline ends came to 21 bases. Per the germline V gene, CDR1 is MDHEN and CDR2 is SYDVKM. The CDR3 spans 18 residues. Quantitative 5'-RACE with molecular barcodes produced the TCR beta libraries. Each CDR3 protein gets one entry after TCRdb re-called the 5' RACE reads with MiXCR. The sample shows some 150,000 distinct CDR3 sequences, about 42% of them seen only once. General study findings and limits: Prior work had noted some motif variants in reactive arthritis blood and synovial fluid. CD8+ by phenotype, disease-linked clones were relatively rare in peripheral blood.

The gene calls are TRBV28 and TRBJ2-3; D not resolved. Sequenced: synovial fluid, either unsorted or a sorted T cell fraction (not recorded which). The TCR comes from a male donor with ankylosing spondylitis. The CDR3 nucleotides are TGTGCCAGCAGTTTCCGGGCCCGATACTCTCTAAACACAGATACGCAGTATTTT. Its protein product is CASSFRARYSLNTDTQYF.